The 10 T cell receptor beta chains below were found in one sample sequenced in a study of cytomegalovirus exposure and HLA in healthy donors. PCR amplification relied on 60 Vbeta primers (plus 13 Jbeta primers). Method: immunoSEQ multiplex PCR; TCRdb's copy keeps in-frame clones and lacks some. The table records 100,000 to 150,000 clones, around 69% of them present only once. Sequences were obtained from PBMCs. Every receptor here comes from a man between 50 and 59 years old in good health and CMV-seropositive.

Here the CDR3 reads CASSDGTGSGANVLTF. The DNA of the CDR3 is TGCGCCAGCAGTGATGGGACAGGGTCTGGGGCCAACGTCCTGACTTTC. The J gene is TRBJ2-6, the V gene TRBV10-1, with 9 nucleotides matching TRBD1. The J segment lost 1 base and the V segment lost 3 bases, leaving 1 base of the junction unmatched. The CDR3 extends over 16 amino acids. Germline V gene sequence: CDR1 WNHNN, CDR2 SYGVQD (reference sequence).

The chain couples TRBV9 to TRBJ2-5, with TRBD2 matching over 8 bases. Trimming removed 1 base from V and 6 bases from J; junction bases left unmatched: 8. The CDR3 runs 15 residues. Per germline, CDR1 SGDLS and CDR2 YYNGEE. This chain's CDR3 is CASSVLGGGIKTQYF. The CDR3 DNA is TGTGCCAGCAGCGTATTGGGCGGGGGGATAAAGACCCAGTACTTC.

The CDR3 DNA follows: TGTGCCAGCAGTTACGTCACAGTCACAGATACGCAGTATTTT. Translated: CASSYVTVTDTQYF. V is TRBV6-5 and J is TRBJ2-3; D ambiguous. CDR3 size: 14 residues. Between the trimmed V and J ends, which lost 2 bases and 2 bases, there was a span of 8 bases. The germline V gene has CDR1 MNHEY and CDR2 SVGAGI.

Here the CDR3 reads CASSQDPGQGYGGEQYF. CDR3 in DNA: TGCGCCAGCAGCCAAGATCCGGGACAGGGCTATGGGGGGGAGCAGTACTTC. The rearrangement links TRBV4-3 to TRBJ2-7, with 9 nucleotides matching TRBD1. Germline-derived CDR1 and CDR2 are LGHNA and YSLEER. This CDR3 spans 17 amino acids. J lost 7 bases, V lost 0 bases, and 13 bases had no gene match.

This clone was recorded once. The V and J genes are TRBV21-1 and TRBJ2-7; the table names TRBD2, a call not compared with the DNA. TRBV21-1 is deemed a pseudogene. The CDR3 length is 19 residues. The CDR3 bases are TGTGCCAGCGAAAGGGGCACAGGGACTAGCGGGAGGCCTTCCTACGAGCAGTACTTC. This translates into CASERGTGTSGRPSYEQYF.

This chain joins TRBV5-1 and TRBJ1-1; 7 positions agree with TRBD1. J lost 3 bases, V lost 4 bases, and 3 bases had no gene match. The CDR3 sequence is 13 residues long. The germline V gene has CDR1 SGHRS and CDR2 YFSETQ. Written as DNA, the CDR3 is TGCGCCAGCAGCGGGGACAGCCACACTGAAGCTTTCTTT. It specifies CASSGDSHTEAFF.

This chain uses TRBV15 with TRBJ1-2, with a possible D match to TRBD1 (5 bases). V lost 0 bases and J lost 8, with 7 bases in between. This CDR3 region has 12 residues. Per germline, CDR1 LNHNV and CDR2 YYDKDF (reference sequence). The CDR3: CATSRDQGGYTF. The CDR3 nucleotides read TGTGCCACCAGCAGAGATCAGGGAGGCTACACCTTC.

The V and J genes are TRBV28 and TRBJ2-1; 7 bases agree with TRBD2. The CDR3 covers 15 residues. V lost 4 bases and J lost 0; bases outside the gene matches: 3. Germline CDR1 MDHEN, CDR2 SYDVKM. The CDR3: CASSSRESSYNEQFF. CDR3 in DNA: TGTGCCAGCAGTTCGCGGGAGAGCTCCTACAATGAGCAGTTCTTC.

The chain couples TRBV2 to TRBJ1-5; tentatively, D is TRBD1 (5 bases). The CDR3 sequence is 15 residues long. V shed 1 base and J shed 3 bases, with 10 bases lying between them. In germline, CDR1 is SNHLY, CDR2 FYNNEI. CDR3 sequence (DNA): TGTGCCAGCAGTGAAGGACAGACCACCAATCAGCCCCAGCATTTT. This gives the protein CASSEGQTTNQPQHF. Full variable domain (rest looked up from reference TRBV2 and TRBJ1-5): EPEVTQTPSHQVTQMGQEVILRCVPISNHLYFYWYRQILGQKVEFLVSFYNNEISEKSEIFDDQFSVERPDGSNFTLKIRSTKLEDSAMYFCASSEGQTTNQPQHFGDGTRLSIL.

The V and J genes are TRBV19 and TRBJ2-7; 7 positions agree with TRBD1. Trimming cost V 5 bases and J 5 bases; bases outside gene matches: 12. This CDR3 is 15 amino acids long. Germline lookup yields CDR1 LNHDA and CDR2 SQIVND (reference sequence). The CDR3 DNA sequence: TGTGCCAGTAGTTCCTCGTCAGGGGGTCGGGACGAGCAGTACTTC. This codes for CASSSSSGGRDEQYF.